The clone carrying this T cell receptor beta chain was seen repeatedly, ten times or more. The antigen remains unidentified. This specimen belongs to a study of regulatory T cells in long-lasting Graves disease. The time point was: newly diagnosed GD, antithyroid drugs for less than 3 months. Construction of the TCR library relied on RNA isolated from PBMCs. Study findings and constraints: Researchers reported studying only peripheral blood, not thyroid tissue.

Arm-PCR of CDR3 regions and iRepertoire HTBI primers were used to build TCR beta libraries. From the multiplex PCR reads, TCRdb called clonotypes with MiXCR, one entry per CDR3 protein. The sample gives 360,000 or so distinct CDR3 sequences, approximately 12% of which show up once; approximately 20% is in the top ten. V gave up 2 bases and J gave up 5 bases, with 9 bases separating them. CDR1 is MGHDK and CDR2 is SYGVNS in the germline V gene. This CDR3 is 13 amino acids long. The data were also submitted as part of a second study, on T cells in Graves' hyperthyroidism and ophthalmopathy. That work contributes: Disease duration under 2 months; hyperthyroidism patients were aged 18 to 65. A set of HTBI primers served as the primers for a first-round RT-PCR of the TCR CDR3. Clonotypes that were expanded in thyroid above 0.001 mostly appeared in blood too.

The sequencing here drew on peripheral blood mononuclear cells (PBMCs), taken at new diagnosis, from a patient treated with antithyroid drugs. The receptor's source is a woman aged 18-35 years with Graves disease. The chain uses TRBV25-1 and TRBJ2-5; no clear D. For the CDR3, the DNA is TGTGCCAGCAGTGAAGGCCCCGAGGAGACCCAGTACTTC. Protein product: CASSEGPEETQYF. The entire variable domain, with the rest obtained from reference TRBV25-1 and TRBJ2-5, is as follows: EADIYQTPRYLVIGTGKKITLECSQTMGHDKMYWYQQDPGMELHLIHYSYGVNSTEKGDLSSESTVSRIRTEHFPLTLESARPSHTSQYLCASSEGPEETQYFGPGTRLLVL.